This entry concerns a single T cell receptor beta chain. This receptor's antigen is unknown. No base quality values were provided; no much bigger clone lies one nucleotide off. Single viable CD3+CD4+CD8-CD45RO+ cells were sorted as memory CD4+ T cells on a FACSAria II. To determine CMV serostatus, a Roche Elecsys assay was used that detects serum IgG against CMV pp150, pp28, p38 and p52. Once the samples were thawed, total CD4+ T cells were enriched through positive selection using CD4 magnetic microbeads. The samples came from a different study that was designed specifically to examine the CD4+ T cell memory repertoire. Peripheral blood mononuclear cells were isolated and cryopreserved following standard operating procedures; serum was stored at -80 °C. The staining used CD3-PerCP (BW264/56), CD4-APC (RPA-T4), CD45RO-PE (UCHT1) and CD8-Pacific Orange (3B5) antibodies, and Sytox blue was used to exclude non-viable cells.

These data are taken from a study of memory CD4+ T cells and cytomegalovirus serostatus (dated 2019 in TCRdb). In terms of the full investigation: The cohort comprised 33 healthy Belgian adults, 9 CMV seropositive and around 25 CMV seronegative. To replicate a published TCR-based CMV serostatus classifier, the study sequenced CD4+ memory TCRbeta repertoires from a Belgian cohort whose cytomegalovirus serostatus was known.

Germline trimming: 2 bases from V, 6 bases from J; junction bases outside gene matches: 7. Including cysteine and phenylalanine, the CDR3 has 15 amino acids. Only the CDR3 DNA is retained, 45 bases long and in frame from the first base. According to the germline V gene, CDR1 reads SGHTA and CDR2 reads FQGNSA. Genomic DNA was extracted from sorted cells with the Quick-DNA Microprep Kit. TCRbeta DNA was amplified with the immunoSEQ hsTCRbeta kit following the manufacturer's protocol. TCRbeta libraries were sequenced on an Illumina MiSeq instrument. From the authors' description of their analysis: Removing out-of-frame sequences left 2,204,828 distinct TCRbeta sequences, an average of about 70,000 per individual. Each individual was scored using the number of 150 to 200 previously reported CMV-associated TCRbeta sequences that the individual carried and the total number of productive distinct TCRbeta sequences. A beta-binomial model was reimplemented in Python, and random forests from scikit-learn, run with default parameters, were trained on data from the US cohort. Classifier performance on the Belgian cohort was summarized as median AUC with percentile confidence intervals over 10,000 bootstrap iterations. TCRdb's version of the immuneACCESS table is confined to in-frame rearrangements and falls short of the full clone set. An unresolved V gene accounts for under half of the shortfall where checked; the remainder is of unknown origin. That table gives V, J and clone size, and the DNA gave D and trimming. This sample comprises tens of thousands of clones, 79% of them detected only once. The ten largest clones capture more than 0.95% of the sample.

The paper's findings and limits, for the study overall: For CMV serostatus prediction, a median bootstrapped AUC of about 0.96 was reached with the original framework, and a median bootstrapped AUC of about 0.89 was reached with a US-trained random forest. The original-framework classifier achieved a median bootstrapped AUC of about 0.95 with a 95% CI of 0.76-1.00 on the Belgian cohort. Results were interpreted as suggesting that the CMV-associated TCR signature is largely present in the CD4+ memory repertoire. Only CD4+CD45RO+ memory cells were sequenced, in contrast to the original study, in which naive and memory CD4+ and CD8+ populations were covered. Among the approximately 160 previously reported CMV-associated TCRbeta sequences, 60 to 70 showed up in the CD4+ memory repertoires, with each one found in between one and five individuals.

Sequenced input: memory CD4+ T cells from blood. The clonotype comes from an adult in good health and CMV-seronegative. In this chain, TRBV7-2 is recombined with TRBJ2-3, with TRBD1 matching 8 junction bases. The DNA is TGTGCCAGCAGCTTATTGTCAGGGGGCGCGGATACGCAGTATTTT. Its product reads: CASSLLSGGADTQYF.